These T cell receptor beta chains were read from a single sample in a study of T cells after yellow fever vaccination. Using its own MiXCR run on the 5' RACE reads, TCRdb lists one record per CDR3 protein. The table has a few hundred thousand distinct CDR3 sequences, 3% to 4.5% seen once. The material sequenced was PBMCs, taken 5 days after the yellow fever booster vaccination. These receptors came from a young man who received the YFV17D yellow fever vaccine. CDR3s leave out the opening cysteine and the closing phenylalanine or tryptophan.

j_gene: TRBJ2-7
v_gene: TRBV6-5
CDR3aa: ASSPQGNLYEQY

j_gene: TRBJ1-5
v_gene: TRBV12-3/TRBV12-4
CDR3aa: ASSRTRGSGNQPQH

j_gene: TRBJ2-5
v_gene: TRBV7-2
CDR3aa: ASSTPRRESQETQY

j_gene: TRBJ2-7
v_gene: TRBV7-9
CDR3aa: ASSLRQDEQY

j_gene: TRBJ1-5
v_gene: TRBV20-1
CDR3aa: SARATAYSNQPQH

j_gene: TRBJ2-1
v_gene: TRBV4-3
CDR3aa: ASSPQTARGYNEQF

j_gene: TRBJ2-3
v_gene: TRBV12-3/TRBV12-4
CDR3aa: ASSLALTRDKSQY

j_gene: TRBJ1-5
v_gene: TRBV29-1
CDR3aa: SVEVGGTGGNQPQH

j_gene: TRBJ2-3
v_gene: TRBV4-3
CDR3aa: ASSQDRGLSTDTQY

j_gene: TRBJ2-1
v_gene: TRBV7-9
CDR3aa: ASSLAAIYNEQF

j_gene: TRBJ1-6
v_gene: TRBV4-2
CDR3aa: ASSQDIGPPLH

j_gene: TRBJ2-2
v_gene: TRBV14
CDR3aa: ASSQAGGAHTGELF

j_gene: TRBJ2-7
v_gene: TRBV7-2
CDR3aa: ASSVKSSYEQY

j_gene: TRBJ1-5
v_gene: TRBV20-1
CDR3aa: SVPSAGNQPQH

j_gene: TRBJ2-7
v_gene: TRBV2
CDR3aa: ASSYTTYEQY

j_gene: TRBJ1-2
v_gene: TRBV4-3
CDR3aa: ASSQQILGDGYT

j_gene: TRBJ1-5
v_gene: TRBV7-9
CDR3aa: ASSPDIGYQPQH

j_gene: TRBJ2-1
v_gene: TRBV7-7
CDR3aa: ASSPRTGNEQF

j_gene: TRBJ1-4
v_gene: TRBV12-3/TRBV12-4
CDR3aa: ASKVDAHNEKLF

j_gene: TRBJ2-1
v_gene: TRBV20-1
CDR3aa: SASDRGDNEQF

j_gene: TRBJ2-5
v_gene: TRBV6-5
CDR3aa: ASSLRGTGEGTQY

j_gene: TRBJ2-5
v_gene: TRBV7-2
CDR3aa: ASSFNAERETQY

j_gene: TRBJ2-1
v_gene: TRBV6-1
CDR3aa: ASSARRGEQF

j_gene: TRBJ2-3
v_gene: TRBV20-1
CDR3aa: SARIAADTQY

j_gene: TRBJ2-5
v_gene: TRBV29-1
CDR3aa: SVAGIAGGTSETQY

j_gene: TRBJ2-7
v_gene: TRBV7-8
CDR3aa: ASSVGQGAYEQY

j_gene: TRBJ2-3
v_gene: TRBV28
CDR3aa: ASSPPGLAIDTQY

j_gene: TRBJ2-6
v_gene: TRBV6-2/TRBV6-3
CDR3aa: ASRTDRVPSSGANVLT

j_gene: TRBJ1-2
v_gene: TRBV7-9
CDR3aa: ASSFESQGGYT

j_gene: TRBJ2-2
v_gene: TRBV27
CDR3aa: ASSMDYGELF

j_gene: TRBJ2-1
v_gene: TRBV4-1
CDR3aa: ASSQESGSYNEQF

j_gene: TRBJ1-5
v_gene: TRBV7-6
CDR3aa: ASSPEPRGGKGQPQH

j_gene: TRBJ1-5
v_gene: TRBV6-6
CDR3aa: ASTQFEGIQPQH

j_gene: TRBJ1-4
v_gene: TRBV4-2
CDR3aa: ASSQVGAGGNEKLF

j_gene: TRBJ2-5
v_gene: TRBV7-2
CDR3aa: ASSVSETQY

j_gene: TRBJ2-3
v_gene: TRBV7-6
CDR3aa: ASSFSTGRADTQY

j_gene: TRBJ2-7
v_gene: TRBV7-8
CDR3aa: ASSLAHSYEQY